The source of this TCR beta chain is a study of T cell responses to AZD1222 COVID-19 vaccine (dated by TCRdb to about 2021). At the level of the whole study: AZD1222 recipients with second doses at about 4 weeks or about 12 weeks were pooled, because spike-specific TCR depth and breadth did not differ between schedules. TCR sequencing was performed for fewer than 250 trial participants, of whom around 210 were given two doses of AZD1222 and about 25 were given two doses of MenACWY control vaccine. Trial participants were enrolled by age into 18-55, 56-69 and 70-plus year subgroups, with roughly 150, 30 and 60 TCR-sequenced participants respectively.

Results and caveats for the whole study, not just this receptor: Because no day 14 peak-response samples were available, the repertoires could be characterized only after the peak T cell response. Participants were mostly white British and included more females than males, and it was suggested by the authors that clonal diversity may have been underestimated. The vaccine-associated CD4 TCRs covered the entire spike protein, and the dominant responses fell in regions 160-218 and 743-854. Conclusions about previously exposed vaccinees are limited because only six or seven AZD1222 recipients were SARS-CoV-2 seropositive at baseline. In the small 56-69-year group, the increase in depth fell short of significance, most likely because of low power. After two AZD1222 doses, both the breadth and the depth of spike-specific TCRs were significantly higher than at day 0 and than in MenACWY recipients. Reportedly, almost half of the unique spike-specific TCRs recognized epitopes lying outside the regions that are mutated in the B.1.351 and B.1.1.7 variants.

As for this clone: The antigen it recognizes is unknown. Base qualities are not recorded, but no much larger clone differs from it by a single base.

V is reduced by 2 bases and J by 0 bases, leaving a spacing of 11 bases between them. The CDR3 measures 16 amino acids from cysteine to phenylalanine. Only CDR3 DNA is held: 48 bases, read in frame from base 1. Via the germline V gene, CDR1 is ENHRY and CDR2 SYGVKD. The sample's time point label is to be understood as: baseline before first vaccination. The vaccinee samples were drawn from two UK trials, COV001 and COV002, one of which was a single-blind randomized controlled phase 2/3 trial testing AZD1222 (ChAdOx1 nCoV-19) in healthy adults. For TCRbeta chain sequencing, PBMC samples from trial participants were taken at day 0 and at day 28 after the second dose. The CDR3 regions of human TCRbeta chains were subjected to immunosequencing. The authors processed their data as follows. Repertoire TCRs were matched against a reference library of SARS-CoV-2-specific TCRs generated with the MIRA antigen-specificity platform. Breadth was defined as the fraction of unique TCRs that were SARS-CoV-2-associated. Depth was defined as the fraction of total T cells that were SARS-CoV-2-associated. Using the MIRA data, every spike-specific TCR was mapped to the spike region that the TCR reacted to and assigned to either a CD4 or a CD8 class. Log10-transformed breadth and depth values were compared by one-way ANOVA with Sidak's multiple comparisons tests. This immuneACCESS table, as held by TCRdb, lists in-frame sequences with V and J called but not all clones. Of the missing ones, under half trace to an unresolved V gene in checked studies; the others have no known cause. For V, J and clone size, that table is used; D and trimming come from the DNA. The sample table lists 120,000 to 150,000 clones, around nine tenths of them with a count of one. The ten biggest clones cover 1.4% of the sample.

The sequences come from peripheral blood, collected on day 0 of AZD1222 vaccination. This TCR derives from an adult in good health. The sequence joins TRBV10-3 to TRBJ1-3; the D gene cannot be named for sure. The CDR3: CAISEETAVSGNTIYF. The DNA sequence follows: TGTGCCATCAGTGAGGAGACGGCGGTCTCTGGAAACACCATATATTTT.